Reported below is one T cell receptor (beta chain). This record comes from a study of blood T cell repertoires in COVID-19. Overall study: There were acute and convalescent COVID-19 samples, and they came from the United States, Italy and Spain. From T cells, B-cell-depleted T cells, or PBMCs came the material, which was cDNA or gDNA.

Per the original methods: Estimation of nucleated cell counts relied on the amplification of reference gene primers. Data came from immunoSEQ multiplex PCR; TCRdb stores just in-frame clones and leaves some out. V and J calls and clone size come straight from that table; D and trimming were deduced from the DNA. The table has about 140,000 clones, roughly 80% seen once. Germline CDR1 is MNHEY and CDR2 is SVGAGI. The CDR3 is made up of 13 amino acids. Trimming took 8 bases from V and 8 from J, leaving 18 bases between them. The origin of this receptor is a woman aged 50 to 60 with active or convalescent COVID-19. V usage is TRBV6-5 and J usage is TRBJ1-2, with D uncertain. Material for sequencing was peripheral blood. CDR3 coding DNA: TGTGCCAGCGCCATCGCCGGGGTTACGGGCTACACCTTC. Its translation is CASAIAGVTGYTF.